This T cell receptor (beta chain) was identified during a study of T cell responses to AZD1222 COVID-19 vaccine. Assay: immunoSEQ multiplex PCR; the TCRdb copy retains only in-frame clones and omits some. The sample shows 77,000 or so clones, under 95% of them seen only once. The CDR3 is 15 amino acids. CDR1 is MDHEN, CDR2 SYDVKM, per germline. V was trimmed by 7 bases and J by 4 bases, leaving 14 bases between them. The V and J genes are TRBV28 and TRBJ1-6; a possible D gene is TRBD1 (6 bases). The sequenced sample was peripheral blood, obtained 28 days after the second AZD1222 dose. This TCR was recovered from an adult who received the AZD1222 COVID-19 vaccine. The CDR3 sequence: CASMDSDIYNSPLHF. The CDR3 nucleotides are TGTGCCAGCATGGACAGTGACATTTATAATTCACCCCTCCACTTT.